This paragraph reports one T cell receptor (beta chain). Sequenced by immunoSEQ multiplex PCR; TCRdb stores in-frame clones only, minus some. The table lists tens of thousands of clones, around 89% of them singletons, with roughly 6.8% in the top ten. The CDR3 covers 13 residues. CDR1 is SEHNR, CDR2 FQNEAQ, per germline (reference sequence). Between the trimmed V and J ends, which lost 5 bases and 10 bases, there was a span of 16 bases. These data are taken from a study of blood T cell repertoires in COVID-19. About the study: Acute-phase and convalescent COVID-19 samples originated in the United States, Italy and Spain.

This chain connects TRBV7-9 to TRBJ2-3; D is uncertain. The clonotype originates from an elderly woman with active COVID-19. The material sequenced was peripheral blood. The DNA for the CDR3 is TGTGCCAGCAGCCCTATAACCTCGGGTGCGCAGTATTTT. Its translation: CASSPITSGAQYF.